This TCR beta chain was recovered during a study of CDR3 diversity in severe acne. TCRdb passed the PCR reads through MiXCR, listing each CDR3 protein once. The sample has around 94,000 distinct CDR3 sequences, around 53% seen once; the top ten hold approximately 13%. Germline V CDR1 and CDR2: DFQATT, SNEGSKA (reference sequence). The CDR3 extends over 11 amino acids. V gave up 3 bases and J gave up 5 bases, with 7 bases separating them. Sequencing was carried out using blood. The chain links TRBV20-1 to TRBJ2-5, with D uncertain. The TCR originated in a male donor with acne. CDR3 amino acids: CSASSQETQYF. The CDR3 DNA reads TGCAGTGCTAGCAGTCAGGAGACCCAGTACTTC.